This entry is about one T cell receptor beta chain. The antigen is undetermined. The donors were all Caucasian adults (living in Nashville, Tennessee). The data were taken from a study of shared clonotypes between healthy human individuals. When replicate PCRs were run on sorted subsets, they used 200 ng DNA, about 31,000 T cell genomes. Under the authors' procedure: Quality scores were absent from the junction-only immunoSEQ sequences, so filtering differed. The repertoire was sequenced with immunoSEQ multiplex PCR; TCRdb's copy has only in-frame clones and lacks some. V, J and clone size are taken as reported in that table, and D and trimming were inferred from the DNA itself. In the table there are about 2.4 million clones, roughly 93% of which are singletons. The CDR3 runs to 13 residues. In germline, CDR1 is SEHNR, CDR2 FQNEAQ (reference sequence). V lost 9 bases and J 4 bases, leaving 15 bases between the germline ends.

Broader study findings: Memory subsets had estimated richness that was generally smaller than that of naive subsets.

This clonotype originated in a man younger than 35 in good health. Some clones in this sample may be carry-over from other donors' samples. The chain employs TRBV7-9 and TRBJ2-5; D might be TRBD1 (5 bases). The sequenced sample was naive CD4+ T cells from PBMCs. Subset described: CD45RA+ positively selected. CDR3 sequence reads: CASIGVGSETQYF. The CDR3 region has the DNA TGTGCCAGTATAGGGGTAGGGTCAGAGACCCAGTACTTC.